This T cell receptor (beta chain) was captured by sequencing in a study of cytomegalovirus exposure and HLA in healthy donors. General study points: Cytomegalovirus-associated TCR beta chains were listed, numbering 150 to 200. Specificity for CMV antigens was confirmed in vitro for a few of the CMV-associated chains. The dataset shows that most TCR sequences were rare, while some public TCRs occurred in many donors.

Points on this clone: Antigen unknown.

The roughly 120-subject validation cohort, separate from the roughly 700-subject first cohort, included the donors. Libraries were prepared by immunoSEQ multiplex PCR; TCRdb keeps only in-frame clonotypes and omits some of them. The data contain tens of thousands of clones, roughly 85% of them singletons. The length of the CDR3 is 16 residues. In germline, CDR1 is MNHEY, CDR2 SMNVEV (reference sequence). V shed 2 bases and J 1 base; nucleotides not matched to a gene: 4. Sequenced input: PBMCs. The chain is built from TRBV27 and TRBJ1-3; 8 nucleotides agree with TRBD1. This TCR derives from a woman aged 30 to 39 in good health and CMV-seronegative. Here the CDR3 reads CASSLNRGISGNTIYF. CDR3 nucleotide sequence: TGTGCCAGCAGTTTAAACAGGGGGATTTCTGGAAACACCATATATTTT.